The clone carrying this TCR beta chain was counted only a few times. The data are from a study of cytomegalovirus exposure and HLA in healthy donors. Germline V CDR1 and CDR2: LNHDA, SQIVND (reference sequence). V was trimmed by 8 bases and J by 4 bases, leaving 11 bases between them. This CDR3 has 12 amino acids. PCR primers comprised 60 Vbeta and 13 Jbeta primers. Produced via immunoSEQ multiplex PCR; TCRdb's table is partial and in-frame only. There are more than 100,000 clones in the sample; under 10% occur only once, and about 7.5% lies in the top ten. Those who donated were healthy bone marrow donors.

Sequencing input: PBMCs. The source of this sequence is a woman aged 40 to 50 in good health and CMV-seropositive. The chain carries TRBV19 and TRBJ1-2, with TRBD1 as a possible D gene (6 bases). As DNA, the CDR3 is TGTGCCAGTGCACAGGGCTTCTATGGCTACACCTTC. Translation: CASAQGFYGYTF.